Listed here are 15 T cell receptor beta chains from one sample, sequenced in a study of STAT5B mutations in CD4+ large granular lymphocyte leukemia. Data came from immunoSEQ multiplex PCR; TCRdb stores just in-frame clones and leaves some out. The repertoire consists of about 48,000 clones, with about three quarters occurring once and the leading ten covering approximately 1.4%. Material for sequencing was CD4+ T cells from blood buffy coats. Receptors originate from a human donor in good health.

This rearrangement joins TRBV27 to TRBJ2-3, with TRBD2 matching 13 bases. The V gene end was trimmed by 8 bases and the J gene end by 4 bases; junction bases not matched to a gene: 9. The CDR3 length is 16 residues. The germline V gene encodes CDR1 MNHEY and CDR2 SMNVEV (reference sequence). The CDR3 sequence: CASPPGLAGRADTQYF. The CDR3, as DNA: TGTGCCAGCCCCCCGGGACTAGCGGGGAGGGCAGATACGCAGTATTTT.

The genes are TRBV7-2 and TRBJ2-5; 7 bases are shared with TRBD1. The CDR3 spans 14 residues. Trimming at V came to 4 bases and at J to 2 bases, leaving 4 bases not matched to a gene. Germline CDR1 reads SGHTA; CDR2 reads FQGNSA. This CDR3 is CASSSTGAQETQYF. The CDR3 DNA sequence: TGTGCCAGCAGCTCAACAGGGGCACAAGAGACCCAGTACTTC.

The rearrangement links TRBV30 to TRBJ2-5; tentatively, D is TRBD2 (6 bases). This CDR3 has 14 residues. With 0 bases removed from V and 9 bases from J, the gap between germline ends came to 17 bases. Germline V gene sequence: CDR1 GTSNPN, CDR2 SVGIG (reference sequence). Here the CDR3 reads CAWSVFVSSGAQYF. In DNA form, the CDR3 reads TGTGCCTGGAGTGTATTCGTCAGTTCGGGGGCCCAGTACTTC.

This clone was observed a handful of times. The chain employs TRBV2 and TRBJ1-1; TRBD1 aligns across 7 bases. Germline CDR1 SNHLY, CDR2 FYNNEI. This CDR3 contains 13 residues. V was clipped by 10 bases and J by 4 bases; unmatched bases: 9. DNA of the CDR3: TGTGCCAACTCGAGGGGGCCGTTCACTGAAGCTTTCTTT. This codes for CANSRGPFTEAFF.

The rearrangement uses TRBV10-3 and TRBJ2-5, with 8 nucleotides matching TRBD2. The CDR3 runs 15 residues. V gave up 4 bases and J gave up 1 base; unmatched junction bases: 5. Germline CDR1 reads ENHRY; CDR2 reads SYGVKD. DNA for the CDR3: TGTGCCATCAGTGCTCAGCGGGGGACCCAAGAGACCCAGTACTTC. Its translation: CAISAQRGTQETQYF.

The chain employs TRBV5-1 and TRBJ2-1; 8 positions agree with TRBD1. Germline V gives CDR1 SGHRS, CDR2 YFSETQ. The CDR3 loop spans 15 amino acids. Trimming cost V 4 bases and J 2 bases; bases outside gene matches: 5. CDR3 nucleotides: TGCGCCAGCAGCACACTACAGGGGGCCTACAATGAGCAGTTCTTC. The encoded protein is CASSTLQGAYNEQFF.

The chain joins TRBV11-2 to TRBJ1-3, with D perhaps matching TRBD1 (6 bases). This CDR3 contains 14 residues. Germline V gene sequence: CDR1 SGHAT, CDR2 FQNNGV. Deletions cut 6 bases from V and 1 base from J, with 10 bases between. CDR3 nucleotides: TGTGCCAGCAGACCTACAGGGTCTGGAAACACCATATATTTT. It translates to CASRPTGSGNTIYF.

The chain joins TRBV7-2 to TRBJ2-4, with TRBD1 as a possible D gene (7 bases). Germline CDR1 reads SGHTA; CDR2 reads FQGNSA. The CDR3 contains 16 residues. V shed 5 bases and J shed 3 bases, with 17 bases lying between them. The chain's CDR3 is CASSHPPQGGKNIQYF. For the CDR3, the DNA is TGTGCCAGCAGCCACCCACCGCAGGGGGGCAAAAACATTCAGTACTTC.

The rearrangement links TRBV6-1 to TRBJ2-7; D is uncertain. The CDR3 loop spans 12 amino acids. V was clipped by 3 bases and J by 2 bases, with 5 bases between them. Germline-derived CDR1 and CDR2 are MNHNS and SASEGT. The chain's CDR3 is CASSDPPYEQYF. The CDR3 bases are TGTGCCAGCAGTGACCCTCCCTACGAGCAGTACTTC.

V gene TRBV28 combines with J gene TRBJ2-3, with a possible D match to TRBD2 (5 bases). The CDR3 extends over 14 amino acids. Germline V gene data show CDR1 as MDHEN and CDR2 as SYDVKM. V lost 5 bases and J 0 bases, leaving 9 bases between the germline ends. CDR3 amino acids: CASSGSYSTDTQYF. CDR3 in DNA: TGTGCCAGCAGTGGGAGCTACAGCACAGATACGCAGTATTTT.

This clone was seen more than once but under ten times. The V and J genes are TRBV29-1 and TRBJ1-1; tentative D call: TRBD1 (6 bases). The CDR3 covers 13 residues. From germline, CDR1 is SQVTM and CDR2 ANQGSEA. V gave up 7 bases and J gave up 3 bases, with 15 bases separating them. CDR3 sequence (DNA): TGCAGCGCGTCCACAGGGCAGGACACTGAAGCTTTCTTT. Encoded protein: CSASTGQDTEAFF.

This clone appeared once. The CDR3 loop is CASSLKGQGLTGELFF. CDR3 DNA: TGTGCCAGCAGCTTAAAGGGACAGGGACTCACCGGGGAGCTGTTTTTT. This chain uses TRBV7-3 with TRBJ2-2; 9 nucleotides agree with TRBD1. V gave up 1 base and J gave up 4 bases; unmatched junction bases: 4. The CDR3 totals 16 residues. The germline V gene has CDR1 SGHTA and CDR2 FQGTGA.

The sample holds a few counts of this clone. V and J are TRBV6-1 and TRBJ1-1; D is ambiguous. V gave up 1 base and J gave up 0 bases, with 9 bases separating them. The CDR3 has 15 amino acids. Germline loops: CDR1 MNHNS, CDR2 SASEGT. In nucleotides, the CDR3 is TGTGCCAGCAGTGAAGGCACGGTCATGAACACTGAAGCTTTCTTT. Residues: CASSEGTVMNTEAFF.

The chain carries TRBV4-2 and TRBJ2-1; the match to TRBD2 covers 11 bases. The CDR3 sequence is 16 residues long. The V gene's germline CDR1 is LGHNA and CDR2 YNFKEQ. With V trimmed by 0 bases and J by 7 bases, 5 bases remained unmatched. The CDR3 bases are TGTGCCAGCAGCCAAGAGTATAGCGGGGGGGGTAATGAGCAGTTCTTC. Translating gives CASSQEYSGGGNEQFF.

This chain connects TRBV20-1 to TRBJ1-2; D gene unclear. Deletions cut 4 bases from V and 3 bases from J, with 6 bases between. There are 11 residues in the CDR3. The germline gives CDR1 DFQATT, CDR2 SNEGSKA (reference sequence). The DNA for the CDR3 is TGCAGTGCTATCCGCGACTATGGCTACACCTTC. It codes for CSAIRDYGYTF.